This T cell receptor (beta chain) comes out of a study of molecular identifiers for immune sequencing clone quantification. Study in general: RNA, taken in replicates from around 18,000 or 91,000 naive CD8 cells, was split five ways, with four sequenced. Regarding the study as a whole: The study found clones above 20 RNA copies held over 98% of effector molecules and under 1% in naive cells.

CDR3 size: 14 residues. The germline gives CDR1 LNHDA, CDR2 SQIVND (reference sequence). Trimming cost V 1 base and J 1 base; bases outside gene matches: 0. As CD8+CD4-CCR7+CD45RA+ cells, naive CD8 T cells were sorted. This clonotype was observed many times. Its target is unknown. Methods described previously were used for bulk TCR libraries, and listed TCR primers were applied. TCRdb reanalysed the PCR reads using MiXCR and keeps one entry per CDR3 protein. The sample records some 100,000 distinct CDR3 sequences, under 20% being singletons. The J gene is TRBJ2-7, the V gene TRBV19, with 8 bases identical to TRBD2. Sequenced input: naive CD8+ T cells from blood, with Jurkat cell RNA spiked in. Subset of the sample: FACS-sorted CD8+CD4-CCR7+CD45RA+ naive T cells. This TCR derives from a human donor in good health. Some libraries in this study had Jurkat cell RNA spiked in. The CDR3: CASSIGLASYEQYF. The CDR3 nucleotides read TGTGCCAGTAGTATAGGACTAGCGTCCTACGAGCAGTACTTC.